This TCR beta chain is drawn from a study of molecular identifiers for immune sequencing clone quantification. There are a few counts of this clonotype. Its antigen is undetermined. Trimming cost V 5 bases and J 2 bases; bases outside gene matches: 9. CDR3 length equals 17 residues. Per germline, CDR1 MNHEY and CDR2 SMNVEV (reference sequence). TCRdb re-called the PCR reads with MiXCR, one entry per CDR3 protein. The sample has 40,000 to 65,000 distinct CDR3 sequences, about a third seen once; the top ten hold 3.8%. Study-wide points: For effector cells, clones above 20 RNA copies held over 97% of molecules; for naive cells, under 1%.

The gene calls are TRBV27 and TRBJ2-3; 11 bases are shared with TRBD2. The clonotype comes from a human donor in good health. Some libraries in this study had Jurkat cell RNA spiked in. What was sequenced was naive CD8+ T cells from blood, with Jurkat cell RNA spiked in. Subset denoted: FACS-sorted CD8+CD4-CCR7+CD45RA+ naive T cells. In DNA, the CDR3 is TGTGCCAGCAGTCCCACCACGACTAGCGGGAACACAGATACGCAGTATTTT. Encoded protein: CASSPTTTSGNTDTQYF.